This T cell receptor (beta chain) is from a study of cytomegalovirus exposure and HLA in healthy donors. At the level of the study: An early release of data contained roughly 86 million unique TCRs, which came from HLA-typed donors. Study-level results: Productive status was seen about 87% or about 30% of the time for most TCR beta V segments in an earlier analysis.

This clone was seen a few times. The antigen is not known. The study ran its PCR with 60 Vbeta and 13 Jbeta primers. Assay: immunoSEQ multiplex PCR; the TCRdb copy retains only in-frame clones and omits some. The sample gives over 150,000 clones, about 80% of which show up once; roughly 1.2% is in the top ten. J gave up 4 bases and V 2 bases, and 5 bases lay outside the gene matches. There are 16 residues in the CDR3. Germline V gives CDR1 MNHEY, CDR2 SVGAGI. What was sequenced was PBMCs. This TCR came from a woman aged 45 to 65 in good health and CMV-seronegative. V usage is TRBV6-5 and J usage is TRBJ2-2; TRBD2 matches 9 bases. CDR3 sequence (DNA): TGTGCCAGCAGTTACGAAGCGGGGGGCCTCACCGGGGAGCTGTTTTTT. Its protein is CASSYEAGGLTGELFF.